This T cell receptor beta chain was captured by sequencing in a study of T cells expressing NK-cell markers. On the study more broadly: Within the sequenced cohort of eight donors, seven exhibited HCMV seropositivity and one was seronegative.

From germline, CDR1 is MNHEY and CDR2 SVGAGI. The CDR3 contains 14 residues. After re-calling the 5' RACE reads, TCRdb lists one entry per CDR3 protein, DNA absent. Here the sample table reports around 470,000 distinct CDR3 sequences. The chain combines TRBV6-5 with TRBJ2-7. This receptor was taken from a woman aged 45-60 years in good health. The sequenced sample consisted of blood T cells: a sorted CD56 or NKG2C T cell subset, CD4+ or CD8+ T cells, or bulk PBMC T cells (not recorded which). This CDR3 is CASSYSGTDYEQYF.